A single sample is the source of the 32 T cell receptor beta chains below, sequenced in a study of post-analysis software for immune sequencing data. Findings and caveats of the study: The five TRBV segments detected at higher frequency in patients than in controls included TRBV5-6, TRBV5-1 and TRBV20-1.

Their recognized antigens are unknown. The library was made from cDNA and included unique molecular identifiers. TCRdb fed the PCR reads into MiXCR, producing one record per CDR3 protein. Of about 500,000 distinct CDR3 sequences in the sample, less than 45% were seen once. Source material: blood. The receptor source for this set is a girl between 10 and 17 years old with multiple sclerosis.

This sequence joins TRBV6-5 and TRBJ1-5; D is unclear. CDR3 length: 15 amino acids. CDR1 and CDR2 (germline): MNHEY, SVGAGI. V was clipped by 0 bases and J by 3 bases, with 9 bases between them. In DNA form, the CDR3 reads TGTGCCAGCAGTTACTCGGCAGATACCAATCAGCCCCAGCATTTT. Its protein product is CASSYSADTNQPQHF.

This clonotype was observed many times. CDR3 amino acids: CSVVLAGHLTDTQYF. In nucleotides, the CDR3 is TGCAGCGTTGTTCTAGCGGGACACCTCACAGATACGCAGTATTTT. The rearrangement uses TRBV29-1 and TRBJ2-3, with 9 bases matching TRBD2. The CDR3 contains 15 residues. Unmatched junction bases numbered 7, after V lost 4 bases and J lost 2 bases. Germline CDR1 and CDR2: SQVTM and ANQGSEA.

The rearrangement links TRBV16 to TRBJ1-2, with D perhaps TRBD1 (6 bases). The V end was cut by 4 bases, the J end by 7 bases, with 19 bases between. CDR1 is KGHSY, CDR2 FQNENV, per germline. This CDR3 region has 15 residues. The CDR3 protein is CASSRWKRTGFGYTF. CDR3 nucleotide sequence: TGTGCCAGCAGCCGATGGAAACGTACAGGGTTTGGCTACACCTTC.

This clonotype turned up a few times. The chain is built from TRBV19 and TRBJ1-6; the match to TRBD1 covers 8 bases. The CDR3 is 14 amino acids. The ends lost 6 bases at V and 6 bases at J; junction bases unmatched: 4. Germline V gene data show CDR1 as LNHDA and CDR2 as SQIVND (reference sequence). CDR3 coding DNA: TGTGCCAGTAGCGGACAGGGCGGTAATTCACCCCTCCACTTT. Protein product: CASSGQGGNSPLHF. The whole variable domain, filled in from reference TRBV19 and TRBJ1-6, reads DGGITQSPKYLFRKEGQNVTLSCEQNLNHDAMYWYRQDPGQGLRLIYYSQIVNDFQKGDIAEGYSVSREKKESFPLTVTSAQKNPTAFYLCASSGQGGNSPLHFGNGTRLTVT.

The CDR3 sequence: CASSQTPGTSGYEQYF. CDR3 coding DNA: TGCGCCAGCAGCCAAACTCCCGGGACTAGCGGATACGAGCAGTACTTC. J is TRBJ2-4 and V is TRBV4-1; 11 bases align to TRBD2. The J call may be wrong; the DNA end is better matched by TRBJ2-7. The CDR3 loop spans 16 amino acids. Germline CDR1 and CDR2: MGHRA and YSYEKL.

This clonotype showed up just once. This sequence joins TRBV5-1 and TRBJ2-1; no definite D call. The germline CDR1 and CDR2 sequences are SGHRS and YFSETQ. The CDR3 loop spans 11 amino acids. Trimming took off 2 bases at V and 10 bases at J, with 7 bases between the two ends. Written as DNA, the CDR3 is TGCGCCAGCAGCTTCAAGGAGGAGCAGTTCTTC. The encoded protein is CASSFKEEQFF.

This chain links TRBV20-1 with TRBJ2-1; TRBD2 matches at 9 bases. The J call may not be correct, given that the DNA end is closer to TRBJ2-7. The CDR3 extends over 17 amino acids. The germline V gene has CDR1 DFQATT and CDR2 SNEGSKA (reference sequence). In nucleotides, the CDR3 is TGCAGTGCTAGTTTCATTCCGGCGGGAGGGCCTTACAATGAGCAGTACTTC. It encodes CSASFIPAGGPYNEQYF.

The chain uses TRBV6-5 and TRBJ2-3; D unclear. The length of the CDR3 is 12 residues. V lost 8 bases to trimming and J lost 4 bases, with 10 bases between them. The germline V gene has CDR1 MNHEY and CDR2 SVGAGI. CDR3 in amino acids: CASGSSPDTQYF. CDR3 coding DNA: TGTGCCAGCGGTTCAAGTCCAGATACGCAGTATTTT.

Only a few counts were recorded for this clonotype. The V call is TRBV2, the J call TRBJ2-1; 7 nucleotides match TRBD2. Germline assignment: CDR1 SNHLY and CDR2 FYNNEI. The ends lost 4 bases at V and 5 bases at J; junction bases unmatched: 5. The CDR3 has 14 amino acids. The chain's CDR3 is CASSVLAENNEQFF. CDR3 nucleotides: TGTGCCAGCAGTGTGCTAGCGGAGAACAATGAGCAGTTCTTC.

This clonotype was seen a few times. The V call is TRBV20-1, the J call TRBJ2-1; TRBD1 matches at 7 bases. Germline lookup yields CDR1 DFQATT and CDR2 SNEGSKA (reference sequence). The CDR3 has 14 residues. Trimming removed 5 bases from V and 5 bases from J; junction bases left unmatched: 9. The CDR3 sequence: CSARYGTANNEQFF. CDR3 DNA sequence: TGCAGTGCTCGCTACGGGACAGCCAACAATGAGCAGTTCTTC.

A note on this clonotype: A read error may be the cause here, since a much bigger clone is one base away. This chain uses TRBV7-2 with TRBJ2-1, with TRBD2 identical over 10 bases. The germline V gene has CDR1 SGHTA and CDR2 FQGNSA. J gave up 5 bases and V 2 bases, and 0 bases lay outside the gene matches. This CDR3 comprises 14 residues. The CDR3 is CASSLTSGNNEQFF. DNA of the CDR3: TGTGCCAGCAGCTTAACTAGCGGGAACAATGAGCAGTTCTTC.

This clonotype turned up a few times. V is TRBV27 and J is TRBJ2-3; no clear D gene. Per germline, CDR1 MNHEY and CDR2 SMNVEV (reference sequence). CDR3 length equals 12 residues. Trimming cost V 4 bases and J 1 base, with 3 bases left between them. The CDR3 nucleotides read TGTGCCAGCAGTTGGGGCACAGATACGCAGTATTTT. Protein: CASSWGTDTQYF.

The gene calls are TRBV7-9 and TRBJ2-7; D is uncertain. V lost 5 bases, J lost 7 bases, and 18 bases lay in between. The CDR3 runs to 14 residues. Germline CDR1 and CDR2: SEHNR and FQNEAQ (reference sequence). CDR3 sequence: CASSLSSPHGEQYF. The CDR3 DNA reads TGTGCCAGCAGCCTATCGTCTCCACATGGAGAGCAGTACTTC.

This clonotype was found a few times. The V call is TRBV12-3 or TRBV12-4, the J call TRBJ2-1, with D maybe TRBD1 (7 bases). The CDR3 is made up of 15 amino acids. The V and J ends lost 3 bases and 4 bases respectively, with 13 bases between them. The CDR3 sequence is CASSFAGQLYNEQFF. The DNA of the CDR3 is TGTGCCAGCAGTTTTGCGGGACAGCTTTACAATGAGCAGTTCTTC.

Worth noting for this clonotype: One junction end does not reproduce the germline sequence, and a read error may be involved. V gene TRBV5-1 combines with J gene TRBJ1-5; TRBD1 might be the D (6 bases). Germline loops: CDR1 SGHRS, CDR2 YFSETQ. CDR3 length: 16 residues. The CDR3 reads CVSSLGGTFGNQPQHF. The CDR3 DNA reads TGCGTCAGCAGCTTGGGGGGCACGTTTGGGAATCAGCCCCAGCATTTT.

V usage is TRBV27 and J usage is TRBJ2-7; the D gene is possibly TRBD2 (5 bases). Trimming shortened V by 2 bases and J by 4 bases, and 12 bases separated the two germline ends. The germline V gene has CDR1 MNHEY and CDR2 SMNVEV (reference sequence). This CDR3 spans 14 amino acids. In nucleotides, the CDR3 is TGTGCCAGCAGTTTACACGAAGGGAGTTACGAGCAGTACTTC. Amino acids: CASSLHEGSYEQYF.

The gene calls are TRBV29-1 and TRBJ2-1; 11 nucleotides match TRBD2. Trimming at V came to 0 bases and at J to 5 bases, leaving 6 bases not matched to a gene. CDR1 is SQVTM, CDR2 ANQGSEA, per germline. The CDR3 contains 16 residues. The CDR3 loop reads CSVEDLVAGGNNEQFF. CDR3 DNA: TGCAGCGTTGAAGATCTGGTAGCGGGAGGGAACAATGAGCAGTTCTTC.

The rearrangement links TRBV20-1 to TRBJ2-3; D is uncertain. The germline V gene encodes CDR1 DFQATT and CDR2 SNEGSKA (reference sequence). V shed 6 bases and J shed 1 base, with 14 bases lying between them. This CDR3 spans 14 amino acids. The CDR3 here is CSAIPFSRTDTQYF. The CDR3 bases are TGCAGTGCCATCCCGTTCTCCCGCACAGATACGCAGTATTTT.

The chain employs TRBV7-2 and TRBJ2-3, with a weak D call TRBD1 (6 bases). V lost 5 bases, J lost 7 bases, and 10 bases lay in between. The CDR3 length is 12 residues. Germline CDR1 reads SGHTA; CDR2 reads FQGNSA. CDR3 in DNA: TGTGCCAGCAGCATCCAGGGGCATACGCAGTATTTT. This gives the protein CASSIQGHTQYF. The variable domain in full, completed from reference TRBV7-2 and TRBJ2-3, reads GAGVSQSPSNKVTEKGKDVELRCDPISGHTALYWYRQSLGQGLEFLIYFQGNSAPDKSGLPSDRFSAERTGGSVSTLTIQRTQQEDSAVYLCASSIQGHTQYFGPGTRLTVL.

The CDR3: CASSVEGGGATDTQYF. CDR3 bases: TGTGCCAGCAGCGTAGAAGGGGGAGGGGCCACAGATACGCAGTATTTT. The chain has TRBV9 and TRBJ2-3; perhaps TRBD2 as D (7 bases). Germline V gives CDR1 SGDLS, CDR2 YYNGEE. This CDR3 is 16 amino acids long. With 0 bases removed from V and 2 bases from J, the gap between germline ends came to 13 bases. The variable domain in full, with the rest retrieved from reference TRBV9 and TRBJ2-3, is DSGVTQTPKHLITATGQRVTLRCSPRSGDLSVYWYQQSLDQGLQFLIQYYNGEERAKGNILERFSAQQFPDLHSELNLSSLELGDSALYFCASSVEGGGATDTQYFGPGTRLTVL.

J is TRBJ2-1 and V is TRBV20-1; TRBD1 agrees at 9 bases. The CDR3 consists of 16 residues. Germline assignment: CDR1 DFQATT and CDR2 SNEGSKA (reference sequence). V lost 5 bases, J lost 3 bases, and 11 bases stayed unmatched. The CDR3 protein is CSAPADRGGYYNEQFF. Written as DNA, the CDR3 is TGCAGTGCTCCGGCTGACAGGGGGGGGTACTACAATGAGCAGTTCTTC.

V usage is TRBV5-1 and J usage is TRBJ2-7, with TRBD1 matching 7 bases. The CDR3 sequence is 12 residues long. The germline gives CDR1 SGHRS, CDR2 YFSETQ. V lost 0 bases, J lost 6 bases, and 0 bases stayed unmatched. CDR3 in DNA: TGCGCCAGCAGCTTGGGGGACAGCGAGCAGTACTTC. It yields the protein CASSLGDSEQYF.

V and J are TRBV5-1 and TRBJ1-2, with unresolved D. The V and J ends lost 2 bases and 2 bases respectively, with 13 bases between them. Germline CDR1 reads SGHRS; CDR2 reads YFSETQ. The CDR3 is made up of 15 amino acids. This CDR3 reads CASSLDRFSNYGYTF. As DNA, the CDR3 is TGCGCCAGCAGCTTAGATCGCTTTTCGAACTATGGCTACACCTTC.

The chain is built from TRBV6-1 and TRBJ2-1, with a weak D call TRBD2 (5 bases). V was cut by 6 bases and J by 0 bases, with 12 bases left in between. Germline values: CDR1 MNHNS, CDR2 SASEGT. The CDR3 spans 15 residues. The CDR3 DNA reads TGTGCCAGCAGCCCAGCGGTAAGCTCCTACAATGAGCAGTTCTTC. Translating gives CASSPAVSSYNEQFF.

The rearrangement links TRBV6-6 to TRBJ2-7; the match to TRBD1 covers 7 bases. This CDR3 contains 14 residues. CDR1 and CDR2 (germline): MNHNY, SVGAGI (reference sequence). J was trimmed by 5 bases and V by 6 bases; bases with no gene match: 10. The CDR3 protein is CASSPGTDKDEQYF. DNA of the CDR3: TGTGCCAGCAGCCCAGGGACAGACAAGGACGAGCAGTACTTC.

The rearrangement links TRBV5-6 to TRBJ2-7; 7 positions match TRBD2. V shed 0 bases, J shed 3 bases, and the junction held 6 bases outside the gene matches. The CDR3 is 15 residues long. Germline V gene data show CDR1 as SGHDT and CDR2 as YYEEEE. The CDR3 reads CASSLDLRGNYEQYF. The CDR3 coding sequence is TGTGCCAGCAGCTTGGATTTGCGGGGGAACTACGAGCAGTACTTC.

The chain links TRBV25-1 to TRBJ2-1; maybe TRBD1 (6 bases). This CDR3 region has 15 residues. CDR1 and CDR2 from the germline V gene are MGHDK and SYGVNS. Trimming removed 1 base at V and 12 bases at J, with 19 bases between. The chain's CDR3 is CASSESVGAVYGQFF. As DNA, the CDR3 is TGTGCCAGCAGTGAATCCGTGGGGGCCGTTTATGGGCAGTTCTTC.

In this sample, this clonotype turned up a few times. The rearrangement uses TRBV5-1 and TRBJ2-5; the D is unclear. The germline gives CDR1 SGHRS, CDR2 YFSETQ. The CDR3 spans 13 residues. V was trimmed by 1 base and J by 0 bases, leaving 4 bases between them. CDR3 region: CASSLYYQETQYF. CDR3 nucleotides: TGCGCCAGCAGCTTGTACTACCAAGAGACCCAGTACTTC.

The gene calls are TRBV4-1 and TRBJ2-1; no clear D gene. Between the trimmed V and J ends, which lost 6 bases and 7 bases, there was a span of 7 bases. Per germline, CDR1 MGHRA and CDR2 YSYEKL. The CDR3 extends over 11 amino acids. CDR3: CASREMNEQFF. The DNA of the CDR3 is TGCGCCAGCAGGGAAATGAATGAGCAGTTCTTC.

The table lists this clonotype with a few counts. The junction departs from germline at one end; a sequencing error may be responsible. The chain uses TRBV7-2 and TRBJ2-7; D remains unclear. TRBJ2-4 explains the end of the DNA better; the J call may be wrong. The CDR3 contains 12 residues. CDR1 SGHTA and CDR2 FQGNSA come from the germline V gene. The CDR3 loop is CAGSLTENIQYF. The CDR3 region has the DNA TGTGCCGGCAGCTTAACGGAAAACATTCAGTACTTC.

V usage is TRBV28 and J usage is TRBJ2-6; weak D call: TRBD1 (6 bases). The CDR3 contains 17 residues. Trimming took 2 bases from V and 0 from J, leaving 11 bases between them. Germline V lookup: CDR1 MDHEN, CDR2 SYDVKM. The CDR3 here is CASSLAGELSGANVLTF. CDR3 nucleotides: TGTGCCAGCAGTTTAGCAGGGGAGCTCTCTGGGGCCAACGTCCTGACTTTC.

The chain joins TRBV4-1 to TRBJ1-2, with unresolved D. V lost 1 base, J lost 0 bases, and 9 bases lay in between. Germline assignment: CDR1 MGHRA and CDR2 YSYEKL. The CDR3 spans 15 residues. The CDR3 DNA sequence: TGCGCCAGCAGCCAAGGTAGCACCGCTAACTATGGCTACACCTTC. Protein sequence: CASSQGSTANYGYTF.